This TCR beta chain was documented in a study of identical twins. The study, taken as a whole, reports: Out-of-frame alpha sequences that twins shared showed excess low generation probability. The models systematically underestimated how much out-of-frame TCR alpha was shared in monozygotic twins.

Regarding this clonotype: Its target is not known.

MiXCR was run by TCRdb on the 5' RACE reads, yielding one entry per CDR3 protein. The sample holds nearly 900,000 distinct CDR3 sequences, around an eighth seen once. These data also featured in a second study, about yellow fever vaccine responses in identical twins.

The TCR sequence derives from a woman between 18 and 29 years old in good health. Sequenced: PBMCs.

This CDR3 is CSVAGTSGSNEQYF. CDR3 in DNA: TGCAGCGTTGCCGGGACTAGCGGGAGCAACGAGCAGTACTTC. V gene TRBV29-1 combines with J gene TRBJ2-7, with TRBD2 matching over 14 bases. The V gene end was trimmed by 4 bases and the J gene end by 5 bases; junction bases not matched to a gene: 4. The CDR3 loop spans 14 amino acids. Per the germline V gene, CDR1 is SQVTM and CDR2 is ANQGSEA.